This is a list of T cell receptor beta chains from one sample in a study of blood T cell repertoires in COVID-19. Sequencing was performed with immunoSEQ multiplex PCR; in TCRdb, only in-frame clones are kept and a portion is missing. Of 120,000 or so clones listed, roughly 90% are singletons. Sequencing was done on a sample of peripheral blood. All receptors derive from a man in his forties or fifties with acute or convalescent COVID-19. CDR3s leave out the opening cysteine and the closing phenylalanine or tryptophan. The order of the fields is J gene, V gene, CDR3 protein.

>TRBJ2-3|TRBV29-1
SSPQGASTDTQY
>TRBJ2-2|TRBV27
ASSLTTARELF
>TRBJ1-1|TRBV5-1
ASSSESGTPSGTEAF
>TRBJ2-7|TRBV27
ASSSTGGYEQY
>TRBJ2-5|TRBV12-5
ASGTFSGPRETQY
>TRBJ1-1|TRBV5-5
ASSWLDRDNTEAF
>TRBJ2-2|TRBV19
ASNRGADTGELF
>TRBJ2-4|TRBV18
ASSSSRGDIQY
>TRBJ2-1|TRBV11-3
ASSSRQGASNEQF
>TRBJ2-7|TRBV7-2
ASSFITGKIGYEQY
>TRBJ1-5|TRBV9
ASSVGGGGYQPQH
>TRBJ1-2|TRBV11-2
ASSSRHGTGANYGYT
>TRBJ2-7|TRBV4-2
ASSQDLGGSYEQY
>TRBJ1-2|TRBV27
ASRDVYIGGSYT
>TRBJ1-1|TRBV27
ASSLSAGMNTEAF